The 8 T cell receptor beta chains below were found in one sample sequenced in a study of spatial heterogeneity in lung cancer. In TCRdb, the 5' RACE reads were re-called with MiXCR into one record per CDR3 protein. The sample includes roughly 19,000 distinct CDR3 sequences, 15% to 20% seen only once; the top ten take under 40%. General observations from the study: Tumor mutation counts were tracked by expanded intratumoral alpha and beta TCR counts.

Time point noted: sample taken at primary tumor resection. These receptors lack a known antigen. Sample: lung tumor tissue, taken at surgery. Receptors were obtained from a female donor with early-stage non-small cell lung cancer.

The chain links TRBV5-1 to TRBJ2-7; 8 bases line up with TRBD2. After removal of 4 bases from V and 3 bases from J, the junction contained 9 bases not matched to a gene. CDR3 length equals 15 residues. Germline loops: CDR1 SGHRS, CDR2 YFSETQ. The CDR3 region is CASSIERELFYEQYF. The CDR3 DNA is TGCGCCAGCAGCATAGAGCGGGAGTTGTTCTACGAGCAGTACTTC.

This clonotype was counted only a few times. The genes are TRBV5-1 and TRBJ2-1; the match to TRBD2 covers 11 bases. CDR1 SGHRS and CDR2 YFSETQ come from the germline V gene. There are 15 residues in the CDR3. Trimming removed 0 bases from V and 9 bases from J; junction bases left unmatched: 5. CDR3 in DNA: TGCGCCAGCAGCTTGGCCCTAGCGGGAGGTGGTGAGCAGTTCTTC. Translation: CASSLALAGGGEQFF.

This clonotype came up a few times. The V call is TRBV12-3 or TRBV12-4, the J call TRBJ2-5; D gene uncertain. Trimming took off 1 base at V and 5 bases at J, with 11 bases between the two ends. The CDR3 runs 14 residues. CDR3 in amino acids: CASSLVLGMETQYF. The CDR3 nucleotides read TGTGCCAGCAGTTTAGTTCTAGGAATGGAGACCCAGTACTTC.

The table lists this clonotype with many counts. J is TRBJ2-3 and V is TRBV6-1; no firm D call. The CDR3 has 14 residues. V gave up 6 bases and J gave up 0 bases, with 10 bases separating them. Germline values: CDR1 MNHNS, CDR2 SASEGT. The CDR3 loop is CASRPGPSTDTQYF. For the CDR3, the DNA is TGTGCCAGCAGACCCGGACCGAGCACAGATACGCAGTATTTT.

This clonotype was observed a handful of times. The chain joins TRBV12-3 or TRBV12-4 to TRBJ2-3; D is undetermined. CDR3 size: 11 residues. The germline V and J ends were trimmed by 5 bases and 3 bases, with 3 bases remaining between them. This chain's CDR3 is CASSPTDTQYF. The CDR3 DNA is TGTGCCAGCAGTCCTACAGATACGCAGTATTTT.

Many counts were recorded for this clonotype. CDR3 protein: CASSPDRGRTDTQYF. The CDR3 DNA is TGTGCCAGCAGTCCTGACAGGGGGCGCACAGATACGCAGTATTTT. The genes are TRBV12-3 or TRBV12-4 and TRBJ2-3; 10 bases fit TRBD1. V lost 5 bases, J lost 1 base, and 3 bases stayed unmatched. The length of the CDR3 is 15 residues.

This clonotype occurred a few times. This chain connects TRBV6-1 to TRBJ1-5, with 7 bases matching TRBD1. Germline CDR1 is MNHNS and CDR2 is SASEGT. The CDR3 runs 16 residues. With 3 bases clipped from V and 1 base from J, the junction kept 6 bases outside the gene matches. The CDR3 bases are TGTGCCAGCAGTGACACAGGGGCTGGCAGCAATCAGCCCCAGCATTTT. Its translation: CASSDTGAGSNQPQHF.

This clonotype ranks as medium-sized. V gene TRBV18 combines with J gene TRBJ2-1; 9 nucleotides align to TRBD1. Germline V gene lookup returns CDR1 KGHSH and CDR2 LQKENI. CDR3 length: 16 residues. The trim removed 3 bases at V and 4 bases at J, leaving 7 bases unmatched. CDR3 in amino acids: CASSPTGGTGYNEQFF. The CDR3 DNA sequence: TGTGCCAGCTCACCGACAGGGGGGACCGGGTACAATGAGCAGTTCTTC. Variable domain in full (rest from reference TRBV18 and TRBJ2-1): NAGVMQNPRHLVRRRGQEARLRCSPMKGHSHVYWYRQLPEEGLKFMVYLQKENIIDESGMPKERFSAEFPKEGPSILRIQQVVRGDSAAYFCASSPTGGTGYNEQFFGPGTRLTVL.